This TCR beta chain derives from a study of blood T cell repertoires in COVID-19. Study-wide background: COVID-19 samples from acute and convalescent phases originated in the United States, Italy and Spain. Sample material is recorded as cDNA or gDNA derived from T cells, B-cell-depleted T cells, or PBMCs.

Germline CDR1 and CDR2: MNHEY and SVGAGI. The CDR3 length is 14 residues. V lost 6 bases, J lost 6 bases, and 9 bases stayed unmatched. Authors' analysis steps: Reference gene primer amplification gave nucleated cell count estimates. The repertoire was sequenced with immunoSEQ multiplex PCR; TCRdb's copy has only in-frame clones and lacks some. The DNA gave D and trimming, while V, J and clone size come from that table. The sample holds approximately 89,000 clones, around 90% seen once. The sample was peripheral blood. The sequence was obtained from a man in his sixties or seventies with acute or convalescent COVID-19. J is TRBJ2-7 and V is TRBV6-5; 9 bases line up with TRBD1. The CDR3 sequence is CASSLGQGFGEQYF. The CDR3, as DNA: TGTGCCAGCAGCCTCGGACAGGGGTTTGGCGAGCAGTACTTC.